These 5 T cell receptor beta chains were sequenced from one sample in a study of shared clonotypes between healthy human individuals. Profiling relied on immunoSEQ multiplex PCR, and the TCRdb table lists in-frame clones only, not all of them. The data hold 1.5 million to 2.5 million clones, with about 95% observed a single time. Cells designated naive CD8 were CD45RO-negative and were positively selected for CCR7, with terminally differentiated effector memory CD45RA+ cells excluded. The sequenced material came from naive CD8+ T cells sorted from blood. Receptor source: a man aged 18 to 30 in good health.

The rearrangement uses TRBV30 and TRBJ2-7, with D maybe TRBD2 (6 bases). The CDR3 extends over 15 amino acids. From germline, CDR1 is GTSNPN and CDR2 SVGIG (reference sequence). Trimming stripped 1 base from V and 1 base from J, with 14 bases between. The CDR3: CAWSAPPGLSYEQYF. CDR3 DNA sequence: TGTGCCTGGAGTGCACCCCCCGGACTATCCTACGAGCAGTACTTC.

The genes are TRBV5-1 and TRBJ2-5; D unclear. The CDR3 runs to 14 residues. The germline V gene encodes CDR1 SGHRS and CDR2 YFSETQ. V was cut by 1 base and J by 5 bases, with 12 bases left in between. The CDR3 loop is CASSLYAPPETQYF. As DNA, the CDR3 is TGCGCCAGCAGCTTGTATGCGCCCCCGGAGACCCAGTACTTC.

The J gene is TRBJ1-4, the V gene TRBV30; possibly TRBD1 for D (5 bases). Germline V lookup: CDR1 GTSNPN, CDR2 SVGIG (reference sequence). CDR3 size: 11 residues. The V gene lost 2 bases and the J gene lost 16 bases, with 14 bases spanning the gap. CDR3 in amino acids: CAWSRGSGSFF. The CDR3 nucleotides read TGTGCCTGGAGTAGAGGGTCAGGGTCGTTTTTT. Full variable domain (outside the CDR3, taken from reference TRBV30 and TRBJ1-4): SQTIHQWPATLVQPVGSPLSLECTVEGTSNPNLYWYRQAAGRGLQLLFYSVGIGQISSEVPQNLSASRPQDRQFILSSKKLLLSDSGFYLCAWSRGSGSFFGSGTQLSVL.

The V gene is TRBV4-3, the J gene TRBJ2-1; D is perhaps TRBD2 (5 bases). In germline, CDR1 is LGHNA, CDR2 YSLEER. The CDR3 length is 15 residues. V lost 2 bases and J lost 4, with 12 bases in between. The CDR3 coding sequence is TGCGCCAGCAGCCAATCTAGCCAAACGTACAATGAGCAGTTCTTC. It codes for CASSQSSQTYNEQFF.

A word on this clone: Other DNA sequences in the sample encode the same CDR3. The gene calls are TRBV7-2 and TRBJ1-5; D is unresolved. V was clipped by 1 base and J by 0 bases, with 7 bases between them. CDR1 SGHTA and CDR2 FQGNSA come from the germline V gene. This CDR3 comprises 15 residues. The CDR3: CASSLDRASNQPQHF. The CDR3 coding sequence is TGTGCCAGCAGCTTAGATCGGGCTAGCAATCAGCCCCAGCATTTT.